The next 9 T cell receptor beta chains were all read from a single sample in a study of Ad26.COV2.S vaccination and SARS-CoV-2 variants. Treatment of the sample: approximately 18 received Ad26.COV2.S at low or high dose, single or two shots; a few received placebo; per-sample allocation not given. Following the first vaccine or placebo injection, samples were taken on day 63. Measured with immunoSEQ multiplex PCR; TCRdb has only the in-frame clones, and not every one. The profile covers over 250,000 clones, with more than 75% appearing a single time and around 3% taken by the ten largest. The sequenced sample was peripheral blood, obtained in a trial of Ad26.COV2.S vaccine versus placebo. The receptor source for this set is a person aged 18-60 years who received the Ad26.COV2.S COVID-19 vaccine or a placebo.

This chain connects TRBV29-1 to TRBJ2-5; TRBD1 matches at 11 bases. This CDR3 comprises 17 residues. Germline V gene sequence: CDR1 SQVTM, CDR2 ANQGSEA. With V trimmed by 5 bases and J by 3 bases, 14 bases remained unmatched. The CDR3 loop reads CSVLLFSGTGGKETQYF. DNA for the CDR3: TGCAGCGTTCTACTCTTCTCTGGGACAGGGGGTAAAGAGACCCAGTACTTC.

The V and J genes are TRBV13 and TRBJ2-7; 9 bases match TRBD2. The length of the CDR3 is 14 residues. J lost 6 bases, V lost 3 bases, and 6 bases had no gene match. Looked up from germline, CDR1 is PRHDT and CDR2 is FYEKMQ (reference sequence). In DNA form, the CDR3 reads TGTGCCAGCAGCTTTGGCGGGAGGGCCGTCGAGCAGTACTTC. Protein: CASSFGGRAVEQYF.

This clone showed up just a few times. The chain recombines TRBV9 with TRBJ1-3, with D tentatively TRBD1 (5 bases). Germline lookup yields CDR1 SGDLS and CDR2 YYNGEE. V lost 4 bases, J lost 3 bases, and 14 bases lay in between. This CDR3 spans 15 amino acids. The CDR3 here is CASSPREGFGNTIYF. The CDR3 DNA follows: TGTGCCAGCAGCCCCCGCGAGGGGTTTGGAAACACCATATATTTT.

The rearrangement uses TRBV9 and TRBJ2-1, with TRBD1 matching over 9 bases. This CDR3 contains 14 residues. After removal of 0 bases from V and 10 bases from J, the junction contained 5 bases not matched to a gene. Germline CDR1 reads SGDLS; CDR2 reads YYNGEE. DNA for the CDR3: TGTGCCAGCAGCGTAGCTACTACAGGGGGCGAGCAGTTCTTC. Translating gives CASSVATTGGEQFF.

This clone was seen repeatedly, ten times or more. This chain joins TRBV30 and TRBJ2-7; D perhaps matches TRBD2 (6 bases). This CDR3 comprises 12 residues. CDR1 and CDR2 (germline): GTSNPN, SVGIG (reference sequence). The V end was cut by 1 base, the J end by 4 bases, with 8 bases between. CDR3 bases: TGTGCCTGGAGTGCCGGGAGATACGAGCAGTACTTC. It translates to CAWSAGRYEQYF.

The chain has TRBV6-5 and TRBJ1-5; TRBD1 might be the D (6 bases). Germline CDR1 MNHEY, CDR2 SVGAGI. V was trimmed by 0 bases and J by 7 bases, leaving 13 bases between them. This CDR3 region has 15 residues. The CDR3 here is CASSYSGGGEQPQHF. In DNA, the CDR3 is TGTGCCAGCAGTTACTCGGGGGGGGGCGAACAGCCCCAGCATTTT.

There are many counts of this clone. The chain employs TRBV27 and TRBJ1-1; D ambiguous. CDR1 MNHEY and CDR2 SMNVEV come from the germline V gene (reference sequence). The V end lost 6 bases, the J end lost 1 base, and 15 bases lay between the germline ends. The CDR3 is 15 residues long. In DNA form, the CDR3 reads TGTGCCAGCAGCCCGGGGAGCCCCGGGAACACTGAAGCTTTCTTT. Translating it yields CASSPGSPGNTEAFF.

The CDR3: CASSLAGFLRDTQYF. The DNA of the CDR3 is TGTGCCAGCAGCTTAGCGGGGTTTCTAAGAGATACGCAGTATTTT. The rearrangement joins TRBV7-2 to TRBJ2-3; no firm D call. Germline V gene lookup returns CDR1 SGHTA and CDR2 FQGNSA. V lost 0 bases to trimming and J lost 5 bases, with 12 bases between them. The CDR3 is 15 residues long.

The rearrangement joins TRBV20-1 to TRBJ2-7; D uncertain. The length of the CDR3 is 11 residues. Trimming removed 3 bases from V and 3 bases from J, with 6 bases in between. Germline V CDR1 and CDR2: DFQATT, SNEGSKA (reference sequence). The CDR3: CSASASYEQYF. In DNA, the CDR3 is TGCAGTGCTAGTGCCAGCTACGAGCAGTACTTC.